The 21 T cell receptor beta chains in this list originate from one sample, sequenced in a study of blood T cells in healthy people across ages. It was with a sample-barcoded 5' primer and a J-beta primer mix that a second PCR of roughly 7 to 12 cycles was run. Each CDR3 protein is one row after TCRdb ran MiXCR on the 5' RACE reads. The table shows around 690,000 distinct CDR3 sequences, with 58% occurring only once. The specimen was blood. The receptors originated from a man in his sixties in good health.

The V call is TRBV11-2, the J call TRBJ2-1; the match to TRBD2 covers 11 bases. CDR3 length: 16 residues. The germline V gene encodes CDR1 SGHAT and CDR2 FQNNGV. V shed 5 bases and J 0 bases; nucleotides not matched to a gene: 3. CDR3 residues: CASSDSGGASYNEQFF. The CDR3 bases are TGTGCCAGCAGCGATAGCGGGGGGGCCTCCTACAATGAGCAGTTCTTC.

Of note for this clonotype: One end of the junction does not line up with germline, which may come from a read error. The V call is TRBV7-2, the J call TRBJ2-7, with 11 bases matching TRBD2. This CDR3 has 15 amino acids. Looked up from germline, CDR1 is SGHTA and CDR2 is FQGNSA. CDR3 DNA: TGTACCATTGTTTCGGCTAGCGGGGGGTCCTACGAGCAGTGCTTC. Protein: CTIVSASGGSYEQCF.

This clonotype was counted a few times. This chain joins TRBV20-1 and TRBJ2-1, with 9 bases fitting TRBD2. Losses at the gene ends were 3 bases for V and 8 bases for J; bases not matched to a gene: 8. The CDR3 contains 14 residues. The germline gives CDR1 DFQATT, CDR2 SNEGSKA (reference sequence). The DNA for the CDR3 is TGCAGTGCTAGCCCTAGGGCTAGCGGGGATGAGCAGTTCTTC. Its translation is CSASPRASGDEQFF.

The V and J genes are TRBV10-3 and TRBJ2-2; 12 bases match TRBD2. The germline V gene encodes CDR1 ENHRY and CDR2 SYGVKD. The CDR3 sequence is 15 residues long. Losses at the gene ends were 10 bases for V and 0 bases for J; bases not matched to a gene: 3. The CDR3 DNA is TGTGCCACCCGACTAGCGGGGGCGAACACCGGGGAGCTGTTTTTT. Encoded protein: CATRLAGANTGELFF.

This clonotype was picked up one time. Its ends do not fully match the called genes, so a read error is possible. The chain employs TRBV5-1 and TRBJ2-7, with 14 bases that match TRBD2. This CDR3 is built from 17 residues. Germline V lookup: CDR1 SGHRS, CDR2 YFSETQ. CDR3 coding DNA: TGCGCCAGCAGCCTCAAGACTAGCGGGGGGGACTCCCACGAGCAGTACTTC. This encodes CASSLKTSGGDSHEQYF.

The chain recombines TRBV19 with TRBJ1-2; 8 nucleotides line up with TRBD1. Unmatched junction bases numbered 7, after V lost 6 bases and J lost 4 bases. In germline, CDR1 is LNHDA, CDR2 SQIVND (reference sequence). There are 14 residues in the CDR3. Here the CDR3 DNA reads TGTGCCAGTAGGAACTTACAGGGGGGCTATGGCTACACCTTC. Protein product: CASRNLQGGYGYTF.

The CDR3 DNA reads TGCAGTGCTAGAGAATATGGACTAGCAGGAGAGACCCAGTACTTC. Translation: CSAREYGLAGETQYF. The chain is built from TRBV20-1 and TRBJ2-5; 8 bases match TRBD2. The CDR3 length is 15 residues. With 0 bases clipped from V and 4 bases from J, the junction kept 7 bases outside the gene matches. Germline-derived CDR1 and CDR2 are DFQATT and SNEGSKA (reference sequence).

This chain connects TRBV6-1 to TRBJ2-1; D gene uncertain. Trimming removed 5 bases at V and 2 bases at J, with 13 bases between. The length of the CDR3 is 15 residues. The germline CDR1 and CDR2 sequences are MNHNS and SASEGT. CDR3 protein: CASSPDGVPYNEQFF. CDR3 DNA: TGTGCCAGCAGTCCTGACGGAGTGCCCTACAATGAGCAGTTCTTC.

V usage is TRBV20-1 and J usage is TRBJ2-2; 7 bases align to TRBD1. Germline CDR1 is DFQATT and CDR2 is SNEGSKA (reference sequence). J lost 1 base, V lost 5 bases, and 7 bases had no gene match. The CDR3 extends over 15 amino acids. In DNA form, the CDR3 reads TGCAGTGCTCCGACAGGGACGCTGAACACCGGGGAGCTGTTTTTT. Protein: CSAPTGTLNTGELFF.

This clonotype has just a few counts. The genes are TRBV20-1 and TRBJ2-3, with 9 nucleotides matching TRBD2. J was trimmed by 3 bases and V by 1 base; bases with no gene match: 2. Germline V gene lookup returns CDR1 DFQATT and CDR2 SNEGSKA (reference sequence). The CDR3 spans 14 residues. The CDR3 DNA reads TGCAGTGCTAGAGGGGGACTAGCAACAGATACGCAGTATTTT. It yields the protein CSARGGLATDTQYF.

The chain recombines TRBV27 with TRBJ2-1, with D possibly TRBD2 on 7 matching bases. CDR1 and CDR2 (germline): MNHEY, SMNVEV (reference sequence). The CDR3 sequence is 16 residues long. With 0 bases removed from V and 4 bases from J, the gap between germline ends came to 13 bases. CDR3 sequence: CASSLSGGRGYNEQFF. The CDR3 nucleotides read TGTGCCAGCAGTTTATCCGGGGGGCGCGGGTACAATGAGCAGTTCTTC.

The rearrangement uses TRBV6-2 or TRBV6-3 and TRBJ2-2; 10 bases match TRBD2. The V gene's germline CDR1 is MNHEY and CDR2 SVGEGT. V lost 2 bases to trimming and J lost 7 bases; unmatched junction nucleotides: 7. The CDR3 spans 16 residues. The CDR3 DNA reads TGTGCCAGCAGTTACGAAGGGACTAGCGAGGACGGGGAGCTGTTTTTT. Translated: CASSYEGTSEDGELFF.

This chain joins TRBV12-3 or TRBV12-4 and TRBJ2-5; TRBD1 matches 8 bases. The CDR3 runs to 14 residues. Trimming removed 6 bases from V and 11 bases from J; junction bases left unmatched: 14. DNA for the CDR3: TGTGCCAGCAGATCAACAGGGGGGACGGGAGAGCAGTACTTC. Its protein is CASRSTGGTGEQYF.

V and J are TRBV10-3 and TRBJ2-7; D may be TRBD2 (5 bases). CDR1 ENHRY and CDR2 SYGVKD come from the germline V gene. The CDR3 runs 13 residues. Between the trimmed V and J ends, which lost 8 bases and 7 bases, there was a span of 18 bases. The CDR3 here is CAIGLAPWGEQYF. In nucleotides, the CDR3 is TGTGCCATCGGGCTAGCCCCCTGGGGTGAGCAGTACTTC.

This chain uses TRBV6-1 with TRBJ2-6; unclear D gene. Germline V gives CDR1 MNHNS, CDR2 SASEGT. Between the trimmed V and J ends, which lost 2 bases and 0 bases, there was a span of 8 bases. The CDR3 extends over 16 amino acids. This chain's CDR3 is CASSEFPASGANVLTF. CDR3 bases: TGTGCCAGCAGTGAATTCCCGGCCTCTGGGGCCAACGTCCTGACTTTC.

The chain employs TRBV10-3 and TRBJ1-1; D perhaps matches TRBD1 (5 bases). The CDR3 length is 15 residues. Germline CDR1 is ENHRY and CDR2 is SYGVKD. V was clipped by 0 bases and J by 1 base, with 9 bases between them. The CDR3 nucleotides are TGTGCCATCAGTGAGTCGACAGAGGCGAACACTGAAGCTTTCTTT. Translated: CAISESTEANTEAFF.

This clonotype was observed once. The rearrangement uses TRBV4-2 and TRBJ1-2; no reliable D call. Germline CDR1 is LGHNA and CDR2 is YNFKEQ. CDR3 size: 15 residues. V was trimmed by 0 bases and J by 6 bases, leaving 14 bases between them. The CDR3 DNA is TGTGCCAGCAGCCAAGAATCCGGGCGGTTAGATGGCTACACCTTC. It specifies CASSQESGRLDGYTF.

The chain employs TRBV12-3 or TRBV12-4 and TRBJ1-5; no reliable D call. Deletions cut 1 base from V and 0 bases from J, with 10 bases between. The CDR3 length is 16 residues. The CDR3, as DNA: TGTGCCAGCAGTTTAGAGGCACACTATAGCAATCAGCCCCAGCATTTT. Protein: CASSLEAHYSNQPQHF.

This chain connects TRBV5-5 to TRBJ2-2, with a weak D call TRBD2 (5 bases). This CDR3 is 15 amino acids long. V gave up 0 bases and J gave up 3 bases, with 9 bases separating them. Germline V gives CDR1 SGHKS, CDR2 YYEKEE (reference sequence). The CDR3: CASSLALADTGELFF. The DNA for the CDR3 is TGTGCCAGCAGCTTGGCTCTAGCAGACACCGGGGAGCTGTTTTTT.

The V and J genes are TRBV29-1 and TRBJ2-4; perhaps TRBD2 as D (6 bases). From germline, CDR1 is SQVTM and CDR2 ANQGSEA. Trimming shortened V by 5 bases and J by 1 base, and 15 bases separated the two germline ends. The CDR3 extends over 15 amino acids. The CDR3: CSVTGPSGAKNIQYF. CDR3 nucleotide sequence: TGCAGCGTTACCGGACCGAGCGGGGCCAAAAACATTCAGTACTTC.

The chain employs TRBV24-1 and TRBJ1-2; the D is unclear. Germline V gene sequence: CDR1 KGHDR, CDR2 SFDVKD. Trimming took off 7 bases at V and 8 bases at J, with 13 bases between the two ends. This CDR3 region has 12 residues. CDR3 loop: CATSNSDRGYTF. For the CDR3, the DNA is TGTGCCACCAGCAACAGCGACCGGGGCTACACCTTC.